This T cell receptor beta chain was documented in a study of spatial heterogeneity in lung cancer. CDR3 length: 14 residues. The germline CDR1 and CDR2 sequences are SSHAT and FNYEAQ (reference sequence). Time point of the sample: blood at routine non-recurrence follow-up after resection. TCRdb fed the 5' RACE reads into MiXCR, producing one record per CDR3 protein. The profile shows 30,000 to 40,000 distinct CDR3 sequences, over 6.5% of them singletons. In its sample, this clonotype was seen many times. Compared with germline, one end of the junction differs, possibly owing to a read error. The chain carries TRBV7-7 and TRBJ2-5; tentatively, D is TRBD2 (6 bases). The source is a male donor with early-stage non-small cell lung cancer. The sequences come from PBMCs, collected at follow-up. CDR3: CASSLGGAGETQYF. In DNA, the CDR3 is TGTGCTAGCAGCTTAGGAGGGGCCGGGGAGACCCAGTACTTC.